This is a list of T cell receptor beta chains from one sample in a study of cytomegalovirus exposure and HLA in healthy donors. Sequencing used immunoSEQ multiplex PCR; TCRdb keeps in-frame clones, though not all of them. The table for this sample gives about 140,000 clones. Sequenced material: PBMCs. Receptors originate from a woman younger than 35 in good health and CMV-seronegative. CDR3s include the opening cysteine and the closing phenylalanine or tryptophan. The D gene is left open where the match is weak.

TRBD2,TRBV4-3,TRBJ2-3,CASSQDAGTRGGGDTQYF,TGCGCCAGCAGCCAAGACGCCGGGACTAGGGGCGGAGGTGATACGCAGTATTTT
NA,TRBV4-1,TRBJ1-1,CASSPQGGFDEAFF,TGCGCCAGCAGCCCCCAGGGTGGGTTCGATGAAGCTTTCTTT
NA,TRBV19,TRBJ1-1,CASSSPGVDTEAFF,TGTGCCAGTAGTTCTCCGGGAGTAGACACTGAAGCTTTCTTT
TRBD2,TRBV11-2,TRBJ2-3,CASSLGVAGRGDTQYF,TGTGCCAGCAGCTTAGGGGTAGCGGGAAGGGGAGATACGCAGTATTTT
TRBD2,TRBV4-2,TRBJ2-2,CASSQGEAGAGAGELFF,TGTGCCAGCAGCCAAGGAGAGGCGGGAGCAGGTGCCGGGGAGCTGTTTTTT
TRBD1,TRBV19,TRBJ2-7,CASSPIPGQGYEQYF,TGTGCCAGTAGCCCAATTCCGGGACAGGGATACGAGCAGTACTTC
NA,TRBV19,TRBJ1-5,CASSPHPGSSNQPQHF,TGTGCCAGTAGTCCCCATCCGGGGTCCAGCAATCAGCCCCAGCATTTT
TRBD1,TRBV4-1,TRBJ1-1,CASSQGTGDLMAFF,TGCGCCAGCAGCCAAGGGACAGGGGATCTGATGGCTTTCTTT
TRBD1,TRBV12-5,TRBJ2-5,CASGVGTAPLQETQYF,TGTGCTAGTGGTGTAGGGACAGCCCCCCTGCAAGAGACCCAGTACTTC
TRBD2,TRBV7-6,TRBJ2-1,CASSFEMGLAAYNEQFF,TGTGCCAGCAGTTTCGAAATGGGGCTAGCGGCCTACAATGAGCAGTTCTTC
TRBD1,TRBV9,TRBJ2-3,CASSVAGGSTDTQYF,TGTGCCAGCAGCGTAGCAGGGGGAAGCACAGATACGCAGTATTTT
TRBD2,TRBV30,TRBJ2-3,CAWNPLAAGASGDTQYF,TGTGCCTGGAACCCCCTAGCAGCGGGAGCGAGTGGAGATACGCAGTATTTT
NA,TRBV19,TRBJ1-2,CASSAFGQRANYGYTF,TGTGCCAGTAGTGCCTTTGGACAGCGAGCTAACTATGGCTACACCTTC
TRBD2,TRBV18,TRBJ2-1,CASNSGSSYNEQFF,TGTGCCAGCAATAGCGGGAGCTCCTACAATGAGCAGTTCTTC
NA,TRBV6-5,TRBJ1-1,CASSTGGTEAFF,TGTGCCAGCAGCACGGGTGGGACTGAAGCTTTCTTT
NA,TRBV7-2,TRBJ2-1,CASSLAPNSEHEQFF,TGTGCCAGCAGCTTAGCGCCGAATAGCGAACATGAGCAGTTCTTC
TRBD1,TRBV7-4,TRBJ1-4,CASSPRGRKGEGEKLFF,TGTGCCAGCAGTCCCAGGGGGCGAAAGGGGGAAGGGGAAAAACTGTTTTTT
NA,TRBV12-5,TRBJ2-5,CASGSAHAGQPQETQYF,TGTGCTAGTGGTTCGGCTCACGCAGGACAGCCCCAAGAGACCCAGTACTTC
TRBD2,TRBV2,TRBJ2-3,CASRGTSITGTQYF,TGTGCCAGCAGGGGGACTAGCATAACAGGTACGCAGTATTTT
TRBD1,TRBV30,TRBJ2-7,CAWTRKRQGKAYEQYF,TGTGCCTGGACGAGAAAGCGACAGGGAAAAGCCTACGAGCAGTACTTC
NA,TRBV29-1,TRBJ2-1,CSVGLASYNEQFF,TGCAGCGTTGGGCTAGCGAGCTACAATGAGCAGTTCTTC
TRBD1,TRBV7-2,TRBJ1-1,CASSLWTGNTEAFF,TGTGCCAGCAGCTTATGGACAGGGAACACTGAAGCTTTCTTT
TRBD2,TRBV5-6,TRBJ2-1,CASSRGLAGSEQFF,TGTGCCAGCAGCCGAGGACTAGCGGGTAGTGAGCAGTTCTTC
NA,TRBV18,TRBJ2-3,CASSPSPGTDTQYF,TGTGCCAGCTCACCTTCTCCGGGCACAGATACGCAGTATTTT
NA,TRBV6-1,TRBJ1-1,CASVKAARTEAFF,TGTGCCAGCGTTAAGGCGGCGAGGACTGAAGCTTTCTTT
NA,TRBV7-3,TRBJ2-2,CASSLTGRRETGELFF,TGTGCCAGCAGCTTAACGGGGAGGAGGGAAACCGGGGAGCTGTTTTTT